This TCR beta chain was recovered during a study of blood T cell repertoires in COVID-19. All enrollees were roughly 18 to 100 years old and from roughly 26 US areas. Assignment of participants to cohorts was predicated upon participant-reported clinical history. Authors' processing steps: Nucleated cell number was recorded as an estimate derived from reference gene primer amplification. TCRdb's table, derived via immunoSEQ multiplex PCR, lists solely in-frame clones and lacks some. V and J calls and clone size are copied from that table; D and trimming were computed from the DNA. The top ten hold roughly 3% of the sample, which has more than 250,000 clones, about 89% seen once. The length of the CDR3 is 16 residues. The V and J ends lost 2 bases and 1 base respectively, with 16 bases between them.

The chain recombines TRBV5-3 with TRBJ2-7; a possible D gene is TRBD2 (8 bases). Being an ORF, TRBV5-3 has a function that is uncertain. This receptor was identified in a woman aged 18-35 years who had recovered from COVID-19. The sequenced sample consisted of PBMCs or T cells enriched from blood (not recorded which). This chain's CDR3 is CARSFGGDSWSYEQYF. The CDR3 bases are TGTGCCAGAAGCTTCGGGGGGGACAGTTGGTCCTACGAGCAGTACTTC.